This T cell receptor (beta chain) is drawn from a study of Ad26.COV2.S vaccination and SARS-CoV-2 variants. The wider study: Ad26.COV2.S was injected intramuscularly once or twice, 56 days apart.

Treatment defined: approximately 18 received Ad26.COV2.S at low or high dose, single or two shots; 5 received placebo; per-sample allocation not given. Sampling occurred on day 63 after the first vaccine or placebo injection. The CDR3 has 16 amino acids. Trimming cost V 5 bases and J 0 bases, with 19 bases left between them. Germline CDR1 and CDR2: GTSNPN and SVGIG (reference sequence). Repertoires were generated with immunoSEQ multiplex PCR, while TCRdb's copy carries only in-frame clones and drops some. The profile shows hundreds of thousands of clones, roughly 91% of them singletons. The sample was peripheral blood, taken in a trial of Ad26.COV2.S vaccine versus placebo. The chain couples TRBV30 to TRBJ1-1; D is possibly TRBD1 (5 bases). The receptor was derived from a person aged 18-60 years who received the Ad26.COV2.S COVID-19 vaccine or a placebo. The CDR3, as DNA: TGTGCCTGGTCCCCGAGGGGAGCGGGTCTGAACACTGAAGCTTTCTTT. Translated: CAWSPRGAGLNTEAFF.